These T cell receptor beta chains were read from a single sample in a study of Ad26.COV2.S vaccination and SARS-CoV-2 variants. Clones were sequenced by immunoSEQ multiplex PCR, and TCRdb holds only the in-frame ones, with some missing. The table includes 350,000 to 500,000 clones, 80% to 95% detected once. The input for sequencing was peripheral blood, taken in a trial of Ad26.COV2.S vaccine versus placebo. The receptors were sampled from a person between 18 and 60 years old who received the Ad26.COV2.S COVID-19 vaccine or a placebo. Each CDR3 is given with its conserved first and last residue. A D gene is named only where the DNA matches it firmly. Some rows have no size entry. The others give once, few or many, or a class for an expanded clone.

TRBJ2-1 | TRBD2 | . | TRBV15 | TGTGCCACCAGCAGAGATATAGCGAGCGGGAGTCGAGATGAGCAGTTCTTC | CATSRDIASGSRDEQFF
TRBJ2-7 | TRBD2 | once | TRBV28 | TGTGCCAGCAGTCTACTAGCGGGAGGGCCCTACGAGCAGTACTTC | CASSLLAGGPYEQYF
TRBJ2-7 | . | . | TRBV7-6 | TGTGCCAGCAGCTTAGGCGCAAACTCCTACGAGCAGTACTTC | CASSLGANSYEQYF
TRBJ2-5 | . | . | TRBV5-1 | TGCGCCAGCAGCGCCACCGGAGAGACCCAGTACTTC | CASSATGETQYF
TRBJ2-1 | TRBD1 | . | TRBV27 | TGTGCCAGCAGCCAGGACAGGGGATCCTACAATGAGCAGTTCTTC | CASSQDRGSYNEQFF
TRBJ2-5 | TRBD2 | . | TRBV7-7 | TGTGCCAGCAGCTTAGATGGCGGGAGGGGAGAGACCCAGTACTTC | CASSLDGGRGETQYF
TRBJ2-3 | TRBD2 | many | TRBV6-4 | TGTGCCAGCAGTGACAGAGCGGGAGGAGGGACAGATACGCAGTATTTT | CASSDRAGGGTDTQYF
TRBJ2-1 | TRBD2 | few | TRBV6-2/TRBV6-3 | TGTGCCAGCAGTTTCCCGGGAGGGACAACGGGGGGTGAGCAGTTCTTC | CASSFPGGTTGGEQFF
TRBJ1-4 | . | . | TRBV27 | TGTGCCAGCAGCCAACGGGACGGTGAAAAACTGTTTTTT | CASSQRDGEKLFF
TRBJ1-1 | . | . | TRBV27 | TGTGCCAGCAATGTAGGTACTGAAGCTTTCTTT | CASNVGTEAFF
TRBJ2-1 | . | . | TRBV12-3/TRBV12-4 | TGTGCCAGCAGTTTAAGGGATGAGCAGTTCTTC | CASSLRDEQFF
TRBJ1-2 | . | . | TRBV2 | TGTGCCAGCTACGGGGGGCCGAACTATGGCTACACCTTC | CASYGGPNYGYTF
TRBJ2-5 | . | once | TRBV5-1 | TGCGCCAGCAGCTTGGCCCCGGGTTTCCAAGAGACCCAGTACTTC | CASSLAPGFQETQYF
TRBJ1-3 | . | . | TRBV30 | TGTGCCTGGAGGCCCCCCAGCTCTGGAAACACCATATATTTT | CAWRPPSSGNTIYF
TRBJ1-3 | . | . | TRBV7-2 | TGTGCCAGCAGCTTAGGTGTTAGCCGGAACGTGGACACCATATATTTT | CASSLGVSRNVDTIYF
TRBJ2-7 | . | . | TRBV5-4 | TGTGCCAGCAGCTTGGATGCCGGAATCCGCTACGAGCAGTACTTC | CASSLDAGIRYEQYF
TRBJ2-1 | . | . | TRBV7-2 | TGTGCCAGCAGCCCGTTAATCCGTGAGCAGTTCTTC | CASSPLIREQFF
TRBJ2-3 | TRBD2 | . | TRBV27 | TGTGCCAGCAGTTTATTGGGACTAGCGGGAGTCTCAGATACGCAGTATTTT | CASSLLGLAGVSDTQYF
TRBJ2-7 | . | . | TRBV28 | TGTGCCAGCAGTTTACCGGGTGCGAGAGAGCAGTACTTC | CASSLPGAREQYF
TRBJ2-2 | TRBD1 | . | TRBV2 | TGTGCCAGCAAGGGACAGGGGAGCTCCGGGGAGCTGTTTTTT | CASKGQGSSGELFF
TRBJ2-1 | TRBD1 | . | TRBV28 | TGTGCCAGCAGTCCTGGGACAGGGACCTACAGTGAGCAGTTCTTC | CASSPGTGTYSEQFF
TRBJ2-5 | . | few | TRBV10-3 | TGTGCCATCAGTGAGTCGAAATCCGGAGAGCTGGAGACCCAGTACTTC | CAISESKSGELETQYF
TRBJ1-1 | . | . | TRBV9 | TGTGCCAGCAGCCCGGGACTGGAGAACACTGAAGCTTTCTTT | CASSPGLENTEAFF
TRBJ2-5 | TRBD1 | . | TRBV28 | TGTGCCAGCAGTATACAGGGGGCAGAGACCCAGTACTTC | CASSIQGAETQYF
TRBJ2-3 | TRBD1 | . | TRBV6-1 | TGTGCCAGCCGCAGACAGGGGGTCACAGATACGCAGTATTTT | CASRRQGVTDTQYF
TRBJ2-2 | . | . | TRBV6-6 | TGTGCCAGCAGCCTAAGGACGGGCCCGAACACCGGGGAGCTGTTTTTT | CASSLRTGPNTGELFF
TRBJ2-1 | . | . | TRBV24-1 | TGTGCCACCAGTGAGGCGGGACTTCACAATGAGCAGTTCTTC | CATSEAGLHNEQFF
TRBJ2-1 | . | . | TRBV5-1 | TGCGCCAGCAGCTTGGGGCCCGTTAGCTCCTACAATGAGCAGTTCTTC | CASSLGPVSSYNEQFF
TRBJ2-5 | . | . | TRBV2 | TGTGCCAGCAGTGGGGCATGGGGAGAGACCCAGTACTTC | CASSGAWGETQYF
TRBJ1-5 | . | few | TRBV28 | TGTGCCAGCAGTTTCCCGGGAGTTGGCTTTAGTCAGCCCCAGCATTTT | CASSFPGVGFSQPQHF
TRBJ2-3 | . | . | TRBV7-3 | TGTGCCAGCAGCTTAACCCGGGACCCAGATACGCAGTATTTT | CASSLTRDPDTQYF
TRBJ1-6 | TRBD1 | . | TRBV28 | TGTGCCAGCAGTACAGGGGGCGTTTATTCACCCCTCCACTTT | CASSTGGVYSPLHF
TRBJ2-7 | . | . | TRBV5-6 | TGTGCCAGCAGCCCCGGACCCGGACAGCCTACGCAGTACTTC | CASSPGPGQPTQYF
TRBJ2-3 | . | . | TRBV7-3 | TGTGCCAGCAGCCCTGGGGGGCGATCATGGGGCACAGATACGCAGTATTTT | CASSPGGRSWGTDTQYF
TRBJ2-1 | TRBD2 | . | TRBV15 | TGTGCCACCAGCAGAGATCTGGTAAATCTAGCGGGAGGAAACAATGAGCAGTTCTTC | CATSRDLVNLAGGNNEQFF
TRBJ2-3 | TRBD2 | . | TRBV4-3 | TGCGCCAGCAGCCCATACTCGGGACTAGGCACAGATACGCAGTATTTT | CASSPYSGLGTDTQYF
TRBJ2-1 | . | . | TRBV30 | TGTGCCTGGGCCTATAGGGCCTACAATGAGCAGTTCTTC | CAWAYRAYNEQFF
TRBJ2-1 | TRBD2 | . | TRBV7-2 | TGTGCCAGCAGCCCGGGAGTAGCGGGATGGGATAAGCAGTTCTTC | CASSPGVAGWDKQFF
TRBJ2-7 | . | once | TRBV11-2 | TGTGCCAGCAGCTTAACCGAATACGAGCAGTACTTC | CASSLTEYEQYF
TRBJ1-2 | . | . | TRBV27 | TGTGCCAGCAAGGGCGCGGCGGATGGCTACACCTTC | CASKGAADGYTF
TRBJ2-1 | . | . | TRBV7-3 | TGTGCCAGCAGCTTAGGCAGGGCCCTTTACAATGAGCAGTTCTTC | CASSLGRALYNEQFF
TRBJ2-4 | . | . | TRBV2 | TGTGCCAGCAGTGCCCGGGACATTCAGTACTTC | CASSARDIQYF
TRBJ2-6 | . | . | TRBV9 | TGTGCCAGCACCCTTCTGCCCTCTGGGGCCAACGTCCTGACTTTC | CASTLLPSGANVLTF
TRBJ2-7 | . | . | TRBV28 | TGTGCCAGCCACAGTTTACCCGTAAGCTCCTACGAGCAGTACTTC | CASHSLPVSSYEQYF
TRBJ2-1 | . | . | TRBV5-4 | TGTGCCAGCAGCTTGGGGACAGACAATGAGCAGTTCTTC | CASSLGTDNEQFF
TRBJ2-1 | TRBD2 | . | TRBV27 | TGTGCCAGCAGTTTATTCCTAGCGGGAGATGAGCAGTTCTTC | CASSLFLAGDEQFF
TRBJ2-5 | TRBD1 | . | TRBV4-1 | TGCGCCAGCAGCCTTCGACTTGGGACAGTCCAAGAGACCCAGTACTTC | CASSLRLGTVQETQYF
TRBJ1-2 | . | . | TRBV25-1 | TGTGCCAGCAGCAGGGTGTTTAACTATGGCTACACCTTC | CASSRVFNYGYTF
TRBJ2-7 | TRBD1 | . | TRBV7-6 | TGTGCCAGCAGCCGCGGACAGGGAGCCTACGAGCAGTACTTC | CASSRGQGAYEQYF